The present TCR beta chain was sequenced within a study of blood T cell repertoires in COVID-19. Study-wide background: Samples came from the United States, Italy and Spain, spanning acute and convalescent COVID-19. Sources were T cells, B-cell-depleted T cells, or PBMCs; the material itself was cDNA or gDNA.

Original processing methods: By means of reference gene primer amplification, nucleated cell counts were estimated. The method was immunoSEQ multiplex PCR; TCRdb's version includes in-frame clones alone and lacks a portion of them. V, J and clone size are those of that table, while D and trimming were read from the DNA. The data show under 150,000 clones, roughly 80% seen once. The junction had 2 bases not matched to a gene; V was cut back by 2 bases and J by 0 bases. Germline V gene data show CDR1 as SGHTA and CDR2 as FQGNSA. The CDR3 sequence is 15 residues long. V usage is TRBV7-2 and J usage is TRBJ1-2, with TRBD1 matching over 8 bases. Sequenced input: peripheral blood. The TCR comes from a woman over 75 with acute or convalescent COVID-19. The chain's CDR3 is CASSLSGGTNYGYTF. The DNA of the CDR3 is TGTGCCAGCAGCTTATCAGGGGGCACTAACTATGGCTACACCTTC.